This section outlines one T cell receptor (beta chain) sequence together with its context. V lost 4 bases, J lost 11 bases, and 14 bases lay in between. CDR1 and CDR2 from the germline V gene are MGHRA and YSYEKL. The CDR3 has 12 amino acids. These data belong to a study of blood T cells in healthy people across ages. Through a sample-barcoded 5' primer and a J-beta primer mix, a second PCR was run for 7 to 11 cycles. Through a template-switch adaptor with 12 random nucleotides, each cDNA molecule received a tag. Via MiXCR, TCRdb re-called the 5' RACE reads, giving one row per CDR3 protein. The sample carries 1,500,000 or so distinct CDR3 sequences, approximately 63% recorded once. All donors came from Russia, were Caucasian and healthy, and spanned ages about 6 to 90.

The chain has TRBV4-1 and TRBJ2-5, with D maybe TRBD1 (5 bases). The specimen was blood. This clonotype originated in a man aged 18 to 29 in good health. This CDR3 reads CASSLLRGEQYF. DNA of the CDR3: TGCGCCAGCAGCCTACTAAGGGGTGAGCAGTACTTC.